This TCR beta chain was retrieved from a study of OX40 agonist ivuxolimab in advanced cancers. As for the study in general: With ivuxolimab, an agonistic anti-OX40 (CD134) antibody, patients were treated.

Repertoires were generated with immunoSEQ multiplex PCR, while TCRdb's copy carries only in-frame clones and drops some. The sample includes over 70,000 clones, roughly 90% of them seen just once. About this clone itself: The antigen is not known.

Study-wide findings and caveats: Low normalized clonal expansion also occurred in some nonresponding patients.

Samples of blood were obtained at baseline, on cycle 4 day 1, and on cycle 7 day 1. This CDR3 is 14 amino acids long. With 3 bases clipped from V and 4 bases from J, the junction kept 3 bases outside the gene matches. The germline V gene has CDR1 LNHDA and CDR2 SQIVND (reference sequence). The sequence was collected from an adult with an advanced solid tumor such as melanoma, head and neck, liver or kidney cancer. This chain joins TRBV19 and TRBJ2-5; 9 bases match TRBD1. The specimen comprised CD4+ or CD8+ T cells sorted from blood, sampled in a trial of the OX40 agonist ivuxolimab. The CDR3: CASSIGTGRETQYF. DNA of the CDR3: TGTGCCAGTAGTATCGGGACAGGGCGAGAGACCCAGTACTTC.